This T cell receptor (beta chain) appears in the sequencing data of a study of brain T cells in children with intractable seizures. Noted time point: blood from clinic visit 5 months post-surgery; TSC patient then seizure free. V was cut by 3 bases and J by 7 bases, with 18 bases left in between. The CDR3 is 15 residues long. Per the germline V gene, CDR1 is MGHDK and CDR2 is SYGVNS. Data came from immunoSEQ multiplex PCR; TCRdb stores just in-frame clones and leaves some out. The sample holds 340,000 or so clones; 93% are singletons and the top ten take 5.7%. The sequence came from a boy less than two years old with tuberous sclerosis and intractable seizures. The rearrangement joins TRBV25-1 to TRBJ1-2; no firm D call. This specimen consisted of peripheral blood, obtained 4 to 5 months after surgery. The chain's CDR3 is CASSDTLSGWGGYTF. CDR3 nucleotide sequence: TGTGCCAGCAGTGACACCTTATCGGGGTGGGGTGGCTACACCTTC.